A selection of T cell receptor beta chains follows, all from one sample in a study of cytomegalovirus exposure and HLA in healthy donors. Only in-frame clones appear in the TCRdb table, and some are missing; sequencing was by immunoSEQ multiplex PCR. The sample consists of roughly 170,000 clones, roughly 80% of them appearing once. Sequencing was performed on PBMCs. These receptor sequences come from a female donor in good health and CMV-seronegative. The CDR3 runs from the conserved cysteine through the conserved F or W. The D gene is left open where the match is weak. Some rows mark clone size as missing; the rest say once, few, many or name a class of expanded clone.

v_call	j_call	d_call	clone_size	cdr3_nt	cdr3_aa
TRBV7-9	TRBJ2-3	TRBD2	.	TGTGCCAGCAGCTACGGCGGGGGGGATACGCAGTATTTT	CASSYGGGDTQYF
TRBV11-2	TRBJ1-1	.	once	TGTGCCAGCAGCTTCGCCTCCACCTCGGACAACGCTGAAGCTTTCTTT	CASSFASTSDNAEAFF
TRBV5-6	TRBJ1-1	TRBD1	.	TGTGCCAGCAGCCCGGGGGGGACAGGGGGGTCTGAAGCTTTCTTT	CASSPGGTGGSEAFF
TRBV6-5	TRBJ1-1	.	.	TGTGCCAGCAGCAGATTGAACACTGAAGCTTTCTTT	CASSRLNTEAFF
TRBV30	TRBJ2-2	.	.	TGTGCCTGGAGTGTACTAGAGCGATACACCGGGGAGCTGTTTTTT	CAWSVLERYTGELFF
TRBV5-8	TRBJ2-4	.	.	TGTGCCTGCGCAGCGTCCTTGACAGCCAAAAACATTCAGTACTTC	CACAASLTAKNIQYF
TRBV5-1	TRBJ2-3	TRBD2	once	TGCGCCAGCAGCTTGGTAGCGGGAGCCCCAGATACGCAGTATTTT	CASSLVAGAPDTQYF
TRBV5-1	TRBJ1-2	TRBD1	.	TGCGCCAGCAGAACAGGGGGCGCCGGGGATGGCTACACCTTC	CASRTGGAGDGYTF
TRBV19	TRBJ2-5	.	.	TGTGCCAGTAGTATCGATCGGCGGAAATTCGGAGAGACCCAGTACTTC	CASSIDRRKFGETQYF
TRBV6-1	TRBJ2-3	.	.	TGTGCCAGCAGTGAAGAGCCAGGTGAAGGAAGTGATACGCAGTATTTT	CASSEEPGEGSDTQYF
TRBV5-1	TRBJ2-5	.	.	TGCGCCAGCAGTGGGCGACAGACAGAGACCCAGTACTTC	CASSGRQTETQYF
TRBV28	TRBJ1-3	.	.	TGTGCCAGCAGCTTCACAGGGACTGGAAACACCATATATTTT	CASSFTGTGNTIYF
TRBV11-1	TRBJ2-2	TRBD1	.	TGTGCCAGCAGCCCTCGGACAGGGGCGATCACCGGGGAGCTGTTTTTT	CASSPRTGAITGELFF
TRBV5-1	TRBJ1-2	TRBD1	few	TGCGCCAGCAGCGGAGGGGGCCCTTATGGCTACACCTTC	CASSGGGPYGYTF
TRBV27	TRBJ2-7	.	few	TGTGCCAGCAGTTTATCTACAGCCTCCTACGAGCAGTACTTC	CASSLSTASYEQYF
TRBV5-1	TRBJ2-6	TRBD1	.	TGCGCCAGCAGGTCTACAGGGGCTGGGGCCAACGGCCTGACTTTC	CASRSTGAGANGLTF
TRBV10-2	TRBJ1-1	.	.	TGCGCCAGCAGTATTAGTCAGGGCGAAACTGAAGCTTTCTTT	CASSISQGETEAFF
TRBV6-1	TRBJ1-1	TRBD1	.	TGTGCCAGCAGCGCAGGGGGCCGGACTGAAGCTTTCTTT	CASSAGGRTEAFF
TRBV6-4	TRBJ2-2	.	.	TGTGCCAGCAAGAGTGAGGGTAACACCGGGGAGCTGTTTTTT	CASKSEGNTGELFF
TRBV6-5	TRBJ2-1	TRBD2	.	TGTGCCAGCAACCTACTAGCGGGAGTCGGCAATGAGCAGTTCTTC	CASNLLAGVGNEQFF
TRBV7-3	TRBJ2-7	.	.	TGTGCCAGCAGTCAAACGGGCAGGGCAGTCTACGAGCAGTACTTC	CASSQTGRAVYEQYF
TRBV5-4	TRBJ1-2	.	.	TGTGCCAGCAGCTCGAAGAAGGGAGATGTTCGGGGCTACACCTTC	CASSSKKGDVRGYTF
TRBV9	TRBJ2-1	.	few	TGTGCCAGCAGCCCTCGACTGACGAGCTCCTACAATGAGCAGTTCTTC	CASSPRLTSSYNEQFF
TRBV28	TRBJ1-2	TRBD1	.	TGTGCCAGCAGTTCCACAGGGGTCGCCGGCTACACCTTC	CASSSTGVAGYTF
TRBV29-1	TRBJ1-1	.	.	TGCAGCGTTGAAGTTCGGGGAGGCTGGAGCACTGAAGCTTTCTTT	CSVEVRGGWSTEAFF
TRBV9	TRBJ2-1	TRBD1	.	TGTGCCAGCAGCGTAGTAGGGGGACAGGAGCAGTTCTTC	CASSVVGGQEQFF
TRBV18	TRBJ2-7	.	.	TGTGCCAGCTCACCATCGGTTATCACAGGTTATACCTACGAGCAGTACTTC	CASSPSVITGYTYEQYF
TRBV4-3	TRBJ1-1	TRBD1	.	TGCGCCAGCAGCGCCCGACAGGGACTTGAAGCTTTCTTT	CASSARQGLEAFF
TRBV29-1	TRBJ1-1	.	.	TGCAGCGTTGAAGATCCGGGGAACACTGAAGCTTTCTTT	CSVEDPGNTEAFF
TRBV30	TRBJ1-1	.	once	TGTGCCTGGAATTTTAATCAGGGGAGAGAAGCTTTCTTT	CAWNFNQGREAFF
TRBV19	TRBJ2-3	TRBD1	.	TGTGCCAGTAGTGTGGACAGGGTGGGCACAGATACGCAGTATTTT	CASSVDRVGTDTQYF
TRBV5-4	TRBJ2-7	.	.	TGTGCCAGCAGCTTAGACACCAGCTCCTACGAGCAGTACTTC	CASSLDTSSYEQYF
TRBV29-1	TRBJ2-1	.	.	TGCAGCGTTGTTGTCTCGATAGATGAGCAGTTCTTC	CSVVVSIDEQFF
TRBV19	TRBJ2-1	TRBD2	.	TGTGCCAGTAACCTCCAAGGGCGCGGGGGGGCCAATGAGCAGTTCTTC	CASNLQGRGGANEQFF
TRBV13	TRBJ2-3	.	.	TGTGCCAGCACCCCTAGGCCAGCGCGAGGAGATACGCAGTATTTT	CASTPRPARGDTQYF
TRBV7-3	TRBJ2-7	TRBD1	few	TGTGCCAGCAGACACGGGACAGCCCGTAACGAGCAGTACTTC	CASRHGTARNEQYF
TRBV28	TRBJ1-2	.	.	TGTGCCAGCAGTTTAACCCAGGGGAGCTATGGCTACACCTTC	CASSLTQGSYGYTF
TRBV15	TRBJ2-3	.	.	TGTGCCACCAGCAGAGAAGCTAGCATCAGCACAGATACGCAGTATTTT	CATSREASISTDTQYF
TRBV7-8	TRBJ2-7	.	.	TGTGCCAGCAGCCCCTGGCCGTCAGCGGGGACAACCTACGAGCAGTACTTC	CASSPWPSAGTTYEQYF
TRBV9	TRBJ2-2	TRBD2	.	TGTGCCAGCAGCGTACGGACTAGCTTGGGCGGGGAGCTGTTTTTT	CASSVRTSLGGELFF
TRBV20-1	TRBJ2-7	.	.	TGCAGTGCGGGCTATCGCTACGAGCAGTACTTC	CSAGYRYEQYF
TRBV28	TRBJ1-5	.	.	TGTGCCAGCGACGGGGGAATCCAGCCCCAGCATTTT	CASDGGIQPQHF
TRBV7-9	TRBJ2-1	.	few	TGTGCCAGCAGCTCCCGAACAGGGAGTGAGCAGTTCTTC	CASSSRTGSEQFF
TRBV4-3	TRBJ2-2	.	.	TGCGCCAGCAGCCAAGATCCTGCAGGGGTCGGCGGGGAGCTGTTTTTT	CASSQDPAGVGGELFF
TRBV9	TRBJ2-1	TRBD2	.	TGTGCCAGCAGCGTAGCCCCGGGCGGGGGTTACAATGAGCAGTTCTTC	CASSVAPGGGYNEQFF
TRBV7-2	TRBJ2-3	.	few	TGTGCCAGCACCCCTGCACTAGCTTTCACAGATACGCAGTATTTT	CASTPALAFTDTQYF
TRBV19	TRBJ1-1	TRBD1	.	TGTGCCAGTAGTAACAGGGGCCTGAACACTGAAGCTTTCTTT	CASSNRGLNTEAFF
TRBV30	TRBJ2-1	.	.	TGTGCCTGGAGTATCCTGAGTGGCTACAATGAGCAGTTCTTC	CAWSILSGYNEQFF
TRBV4-3	TRBJ1-2	.	.	TGCGCCAGCAGCCCAACTGCAGGGCGAATCGACTATGGCTACACCTTC	CASSPTAGRIDYGYTF
TRBV9	TRBJ1-2	TRBD1	.	TGTGCCAGCAGCGAGGGGACAGGGGCCGGCTATGGCTACACCTTC	CASSEGTGAGYGYTF
TRBV18	TRBJ2-7	.	.	TGTGCCAGCTCACCATCCAGGAACTACGAGCAGTACTTC	CASSPSRNYEQYF
TRBV5-4	TRBJ2-3	TRBD2	.	TGTGCCAGCAGTACACCTGCGGGACTAGCGGGAGGCATCACAGATACGCAGTATTTT	CASSTPAGLAGGITDTQYF
TRBV5-6	TRBJ2-5	.	.	TGTGCCAGCAGGCGAAGGGGGGGTTCAGAGACCCAGTACTTC	CASRRRGGSETQYF
TRBV28	TRBJ2-1	TRBD1	.	TGTGCCAGCAGTTTAAGGACAGGGGATTACAATGAGCAGTTCTTC	CASSLRTGDYNEQFF
TRBV4-1	TRBJ1-2	.	.	TGCGCCAGCAGCCAAGAGGGGGGGTCCCCCTACAATGGCTACACCTTC	CASSQEGGSPYNGYTF
TRBV7-2	TRBJ2-7	TRBD2	few	TGTGCCAGCAGCAAGGGACTAGCGGAAACCCTATACGAGCAGTACTTC	CASSKGLAETLYEQYF
TRBV15	TRBJ1-4	TRBD1	.	TGTGCCACCAGCGGCCGCCGGGACAGACCAGAAAAACTGTTTTTT	CATSGRRDRPEKLFF